One T cell receptor beta chain is described in this entry. The antigen is unknown. An end of the junction differs from the germline gene, which may be a read error. In the sort, naive CD8 T cells were defined as CD8+CD4-CCR7+CD45RA+. CDR1 and CDR2 from the germline V gene are MNHEY and SVGAGI. This CDR3 contains 13 residues. These data are taken from a study of molecular identifiers for immune sequencing clone quantification. Both previously described methods and listed TCR primers were employed to make bulk TCR libraries. TCRdb used MiXCR to reprocess the PCR reads, holding one entry per CDR3 protein. The sample consists of hundreds of thousands of distinct CDR3 sequences, around 25% of them appearing once. Study-wide results and limits: Barcode collisions between identical TCR molecules could shrink estimates of highly expanded clone sizes. In naive cells, clones above 20 RNA copies held under 1% of molecules, whereas in effector cells they held over 99%.

Sequenced input: naive CD8+ T cells from blood, with Jurkat cell RNA spiked in. The subset was: FACS-sorted CD8+CD4-CCR7+CD45RA+ naive T cells. This rearrangement joins TRBV6-5 to TRBJ2-7, with D maybe TRBD2 (5 bases). The source is a human donor in good health. Some libraries in this study had Jurkat cell RNA spiked in. This chain's CDR3 is CASSSRVDYEQNF. CDR3 DNA: TGTGCCAGCAGTTCAAGGGTTGACTACGAGCAGAACTTC.